The 13 T cell receptor beta chains below all came from one sample that was sequenced in a study of T cells after yellow fever vaccination. From the 5' RACE reads, TCRdb called clonotypes with MiXCR, one entry per CDR3 protein. The profile shows approximately 510,000 distinct CDR3 sequences, roughly 22% of them singletons. The sequences come from PBMCs, collected approximately 20 days after the first yellow fever vaccination. The receptors were gathered from a man aged 18 to 29 who received the YFV17D yellow fever vaccine.

This clonotype was counted a few times. The chain carries TRBV27 and TRBJ1-5; 9 nucleotides match TRBD1. The V gene's germline CDR1 is MNHEY and CDR2 SMNVEV (reference sequence). V gave up 6 bases and J gave up 5 bases; unmatched junction bases: 8. CDR3 size: 15 residues. The CDR3 sequence: CASRSGTGIDQPQHF. DNA of the CDR3: TGTGCCAGCAGGTCCGGGACAGGGATCGATCAGCCCCAGCATTTT.

This sequence joins TRBV27 and TRBJ2-3; 13 nucleotides match TRBD2. The V segment lost 2 bases and the J segment 2 bases; nucleotides outside the gene matches: 4. The CDR3 is made up of 17 amino acids. CDR1 and CDR2 (germline): MNHEY, SMNVEV (reference sequence). The chain's CDR3 is CASSLALAGGPTDTQYF. The CDR3 region has the DNA TGTGCCAGCAGTTTAGCACTAGCGGGGGGGCCCACAGATACGCAGTATTTT.

This clonotype was seen a few times. The rearrangement uses TRBV12-3 or TRBV12-4 and TRBJ2-2, with D possibly being TRBD2 (5 bases). The V and J ends lost 8 bases and 1 base respectively, with 20 bases between them. The CDR3 has 17 residues. DNA for the CDR3: TGTGCCAGCCGCCGGGCCCGGGGATATGGGAACACCGGGGAGCTGTTTTTT. This sequence encodes CASRRARGYGNTGELFF.

This clonotype showed up just a few times. J is TRBJ2-4 and V is TRBV6-2 or TRBV6-3, with 10 bases lining up with TRBD2. The CDR3 extends over 14 amino acids. Germline V gene lookup returns CDR1 MNHEY and CDR2 SVGEGT. V lost 6 bases to trimming and J lost 6 bases; unmatched junction nucleotides: 5. For the CDR3, the DNA is TGTGCCAGCAGAAAGCGGGGGGGCCCAAACATTCAGTACTTC. Translating gives CASRKRGGPNIQYF.

This clonotype was detected only a few times. The gene calls are TRBV6-2 or TRBV6-3 and TRBJ2-3, with a tentative D call TRBD2 (7 bases). The CDR3 totals 13 residues. Germline values: CDR1 MNHEY, CDR2 SVGEGT. Trimming pared 4 bases from V and 6 bases from J, leaving 11 bases between. The CDR3 here is CASSWGGPDTQYF. DNA for the CDR3: TGTGCCAGCAGTTGGGGGGGGCCTGATACGCAGTATTTT.

Here the CDR3 reads CASSQVQRVERLAKNIQYF. The CDR3 DNA follows: TGTGCCAGCAGCCAAGTCCAACGAGTCGAGAGACTAGCCAAAAACATTCAGTACTTC. This chain links TRBV4-2 with TRBJ2-4; D ambiguous. V lost 1 base and J 0 bases, leaving 19 bases between the germline ends. Germline V gives CDR1 LGHNA, CDR2 YNFKEQ. CDR3 size: 19 residues.

This chain joins TRBV19 and TRBJ2-7; D might be TRBD2 (7 bases). The CDR3 sequence is 15 residues long. Trimming cost V 1 base and J 5 bases, with 15 bases left between them. Germline lookup yields CDR1 LNHDA and CDR2 SQIVND (reference sequence). The CDR3 nucleotides read TGTGCCAGTAGTATAGTCGTGGGGGGGCGAAACGAGCAGTACTTC. Its protein product is CASSIVVGGRNEQYF.

This CDR3 reads CASSSLGTLPFVLTF. CDR3 DNA sequence: TGTGCCAGCAGCTCCCTCGGGACCCTTCCCTTCGTCCTGACTTTC. The chain couples TRBV5-6 to TRBJ2-6; D possibly matches TRBD1 or TRBD2 (5 bases each). The CDR3 length is 15 residues. The ends were cut back, 3 bases at V and 12 bases at J, with 19 bases in the middle. CDR1 is SGHDT and CDR2 is YYEEEE in the germline V gene.

This clonotype was recorded at least ten times. The genes are TRBV7-9 and TRBJ1-1; D remains unclear. V was trimmed by 6 bases and J by 1 base, leaving 12 bases between them. Germline lookup yields CDR1 SEHNR and CDR2 FQNEAQ (reference sequence). The CDR3 spans 14 residues. The CDR3 bases are TGTGCCAGCAGTCCTCGGACTGGGAACACTGAAGCTTTCTTT. Translating it yields CASSPRTGNTEAFF.

This clonotype was found many times. The rearrangement links TRBV5-6 to TRBJ2-5, with D uncertain. Trimming took off 3 bases at V and 1 base at J, with 10 bases between the two ends. In germline, CDR1 is SGHDT, CDR2 YYEEEE. CDR3 length: 14 residues. This chain's CDR3 is CASSSGPFQETQYF. CDR3 DNA sequence: TGTGCCAGCAGCTCCGGACCCTTCCAAGAGACCCAGTACTTC.

This chain joins TRBV12-3 or TRBV12-4 and TRBJ1-3; D call uncertain. The CDR3 has 15 residues. Trimming took 1 base from V and 3 from J, leaving 10 bases between them. CDR3 sequence: CASSLGGEVGNTIYF. The DNA for the CDR3 is TGTGCCAGCAGTTTAGGCGGGGAAGTTGGAAACACCATATATTTT.

The chain uses TRBV29-1 and TRBJ2-7; D is perhaps TRBD1 or TRBD2 (6 bases each). The germline gives CDR1 SQVTM, CDR2 ANQGSEA. V lost 7 bases and J 2 bases, leaving 9 bases between the germline ends. The CDR3 length is 11 residues. The CDR3 coding sequence is TGCAGCGCGGGGGACACCTACGAGCAGTACGTC. Amino acids: CSAGDTYEQYV.

A few counts support this clonotype. V is TRBV4-2 and J is TRBJ2-1, with D uncertain. The CDR3 length is 15 residues. The germline V gene has CDR1 LGHNA and CDR2 YNFKEQ. Trimming took 1 base from V and 8 from J, leaving 15 bases between them. The DNA for the CDR3 is TGTGCCAGCAGCCAAGTCGGACGCCATCGGCATGAGCAGTTCTTC. Translating it yields CASSQVGRHRHEQFF.